The source of this T cell receptor beta chain is a study of T cell responses to AZD1222 COVID-19 vaccine. Study at large: Second-dose intervals near 4 or 12 weeks were combined.

Details on this clone: The antigen is not known.

Assay used: immunoSEQ multiplex PCR; TCRdb lists only in-frame clones, some missing. The data show roughly 70,000 clones, with 85% seen just once and roughly 21% held by the top ten. Findings of the study overall: Females outnumbered males among donors, who were mostly white British; clonal diversity was possibly underestimated.

The clonotype was recovered from an adult in good health. The material sequenced was peripheral blood, taken on day 0 of AZD1222 vaccination.

The CDR3 DNA is TGTGCCAGCAGTGTGGAGAAACGCCCTGGGGATACGCAGTATTTT. This gives the protein CASSVEKRPGDTQYF. The chain uses TRBV6-4 and TRBJ2-3; D unclear. In germline, CDR1 is MRHNA, CDR2 SNTAGT. The CDR3 has 15 amino acids. Between the trimmed V and J ends, which lost 4 bases and 6 bases, there was a span of 17 bases.